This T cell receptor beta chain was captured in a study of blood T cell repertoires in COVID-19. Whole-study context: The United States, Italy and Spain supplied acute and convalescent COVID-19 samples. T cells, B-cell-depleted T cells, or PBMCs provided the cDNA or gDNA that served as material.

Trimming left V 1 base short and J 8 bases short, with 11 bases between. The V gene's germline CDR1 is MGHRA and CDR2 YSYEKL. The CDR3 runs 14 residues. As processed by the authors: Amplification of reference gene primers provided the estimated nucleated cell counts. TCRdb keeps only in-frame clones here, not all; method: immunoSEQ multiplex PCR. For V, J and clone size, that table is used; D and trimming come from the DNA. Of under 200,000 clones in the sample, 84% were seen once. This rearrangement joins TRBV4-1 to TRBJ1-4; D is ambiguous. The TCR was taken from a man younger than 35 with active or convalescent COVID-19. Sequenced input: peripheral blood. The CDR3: CASSQVGGGEKLFF. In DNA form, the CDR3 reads TGCGCCAGCAGCCAAGTTGGAGGAGGGGAAAAACTGTTTTTT.